Described below is a single T cell receptor beta chain sequence and its context. The sample belongs to a study of control samples from healthy donors and cancer patients. The ends lost 2 bases at V and 5 bases at J; junction bases unmatched: 14. CDR1 and CDR2 from the germline V gene are KGHSH and LQKENI. The CDR3 totals 17 residues. The protocol was immunoSEQ multiplex PCR, while the TCRdb copy is restricted to in-frame clones and leaves out a portion. The sample carries tens of thousands of clones, less than 85% recorded once. Sequenced sample: blood. V usage is TRBV18 and J usage is TRBJ1-2, with 7 bases identical to TRBD1. The clonotype was recovered from a man aged 55-75 years in good health. CDR3 in DNA: TGTGCCAGCTCACCAATTCAGGGGGTAGGAGTCGGATATGGCTACACCTTC. Its translation is CASSPIQGVGVGYGYTF.